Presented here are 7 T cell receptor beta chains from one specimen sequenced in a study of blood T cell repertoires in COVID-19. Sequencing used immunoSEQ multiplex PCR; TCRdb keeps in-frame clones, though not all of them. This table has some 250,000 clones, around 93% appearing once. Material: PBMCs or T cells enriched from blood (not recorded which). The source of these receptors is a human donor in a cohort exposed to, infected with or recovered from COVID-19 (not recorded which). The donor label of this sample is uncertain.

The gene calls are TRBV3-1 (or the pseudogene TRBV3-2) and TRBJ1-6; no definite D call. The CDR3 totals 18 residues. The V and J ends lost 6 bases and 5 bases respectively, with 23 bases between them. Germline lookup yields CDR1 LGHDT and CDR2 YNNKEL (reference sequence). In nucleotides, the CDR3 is TGTGCCAGCAGTTACGGCGGGCCGTATAGCCTCGATAATTCACCCCTCCACTTT. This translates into CASSYGGPYSLDNSPLHF.

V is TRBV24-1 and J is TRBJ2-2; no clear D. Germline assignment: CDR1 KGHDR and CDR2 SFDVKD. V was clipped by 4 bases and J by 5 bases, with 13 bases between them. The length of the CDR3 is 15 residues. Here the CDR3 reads CATSDPSRGTGELFF. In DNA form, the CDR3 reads TGTGCCACCAGTGACCCGTCCCGCGGTACCGGGGAGCTGTTTTTT.

The CDR3 spells CASSQGRGSNTGELFF. DNA for the CDR3: TGTGCCAGCAGCCAAGGGCGGGGCTCGAACACCGGGGAGCTGTTTTTT. The J gene is TRBJ2-2, the V gene TRBV3-1 (or the pseudogene TRBV3-2); a possible D gene is TRBD2 (6 bases). The V gene's germline CDR1 is LGHDT and CDR2 YNNKEL (reference sequence). Trimming cost V 1 base and J 0 bases, with 9 bases left between them. The CDR3 consists of 16 residues.

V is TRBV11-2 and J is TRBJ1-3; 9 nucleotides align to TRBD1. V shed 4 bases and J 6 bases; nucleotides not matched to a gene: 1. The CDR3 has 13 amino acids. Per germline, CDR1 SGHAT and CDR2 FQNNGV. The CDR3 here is CASSWTGENTIYF. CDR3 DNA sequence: TGTGCCAGCAGCTGGACAGGGGAAAACACCATATATTTT.

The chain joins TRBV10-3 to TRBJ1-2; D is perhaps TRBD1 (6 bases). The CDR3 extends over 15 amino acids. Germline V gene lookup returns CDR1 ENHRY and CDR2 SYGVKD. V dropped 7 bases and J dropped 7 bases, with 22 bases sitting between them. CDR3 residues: CAITQGQGSQAGYTF. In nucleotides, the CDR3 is TGTGCCATCACCCAGGGACAAGGGAGCCAGGCTGGCTACACCTTC.

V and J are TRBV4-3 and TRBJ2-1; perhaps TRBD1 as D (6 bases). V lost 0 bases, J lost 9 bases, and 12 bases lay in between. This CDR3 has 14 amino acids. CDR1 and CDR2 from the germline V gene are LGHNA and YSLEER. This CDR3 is CASSQDLRGSEQFF. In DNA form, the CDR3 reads TGCGCCAGCAGCCAAGACCTTAGGGGGTCTGAGCAGTTCTTC.

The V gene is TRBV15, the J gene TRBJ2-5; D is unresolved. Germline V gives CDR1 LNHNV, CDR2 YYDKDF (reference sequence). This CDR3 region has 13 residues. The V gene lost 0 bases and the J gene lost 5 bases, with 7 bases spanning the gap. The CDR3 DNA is TGTGCCACCAGCAGAGATCCTGAGGAGACCCAGTACTTC. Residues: CATSRDPEETQYF.